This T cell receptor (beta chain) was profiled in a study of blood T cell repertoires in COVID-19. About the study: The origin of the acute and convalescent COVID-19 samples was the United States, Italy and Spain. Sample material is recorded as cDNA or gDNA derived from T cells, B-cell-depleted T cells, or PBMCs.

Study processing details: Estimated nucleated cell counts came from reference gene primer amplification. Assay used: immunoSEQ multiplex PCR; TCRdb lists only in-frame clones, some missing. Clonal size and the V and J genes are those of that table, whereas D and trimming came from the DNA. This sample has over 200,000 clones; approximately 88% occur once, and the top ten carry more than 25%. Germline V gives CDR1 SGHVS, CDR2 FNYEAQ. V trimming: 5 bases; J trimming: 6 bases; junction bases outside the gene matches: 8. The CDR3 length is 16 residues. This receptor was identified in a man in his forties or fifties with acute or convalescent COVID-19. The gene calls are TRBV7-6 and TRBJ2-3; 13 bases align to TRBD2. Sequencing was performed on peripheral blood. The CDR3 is CASSTRLAGGGDTQYF. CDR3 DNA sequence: TGTGCCAGCAGCACCCGACTAGCGGGAGGAGGGGATACGCAGTATTTT.